The following is a TCR beta chain sequence with its context. Data came from immunoSEQ multiplex PCR; TCRdb stores just in-frame clones and leaves some out. The sample contains tens of thousands of clones, 75% to 90% of which appear only once. The CDR3 is 14 amino acids. Germline loops: CDR1 SGHNT, CDR2 YENEEA. Trimming cost V 6 bases and J 6 bases; bases outside gene matches: 7. The data were obtained in a study of blood T cell repertoires in COVID-19. Sequenced material: peripheral blood. The sequence was obtained from a human donor in a cohort sampled during active COVID-19. The chain recombines TRBV11-3 with TRBJ2-1, with 8 bases that match TRBD1. As DNA, the CDR3 is TGTGCCAGCAGTTCACAGGGGGTGGGCAATGAGCAGTTCTTC. Translated, it gives CASSSQGVGNEQFF.